This is a list of T cell receptor beta chains from one sample in a study of tumor-infiltrating lymphocytes in oesophageal squamous cell carcinoma. TCRdb ran MiXCR on the PCR reads and lists one entry per CDR3 protein. The sample holds 15,000 to 20,000 distinct CDR3 sequences, over 40% seen once. Sequenced: normal esophageal tissue next to the tumor. These receptors all come from a female donor with esophageal squamous cell carcinoma. Both conserved end residues are part of each CDR3. D genes are given only for firm matches. Rows may omit the clone size; those that give it use once, few, many or a size class.

>TRBV7-6|.|.|TRBJ2-7
CASSLGQGGALSRGSYEQYF
TGTGCCAGCAGCTTAGGCCAGGGGGGCGCCCTAAGTAGGGGTTCCTACGAGCAGTACTTC
>TRBV28|.|medium-sized|TRBJ1-2
CASSPPRGVNYGYTF
TGTGCCAGCAGCCCCCCCCGGGGGGTTAACTATGGCTACACCTTC
>TRBV7-6|TRBD1|medium-sized|TRBJ1-6
CASSARQGGSYNSPLHF
TGTGCCAGCAGCGCCCGACAGGGGGGCTCCTATAATTCACCCCTCCACTTT
>TRBV7-7|.|.|TRBJ1-1
CASSHGRDTEAFF
TGTGCTAGCAGCCACGGTAGAGACACTGAAGCTTTCTTT
>TRBV6-1|.|once|TRBJ1-1
CASSELQDTEAFF
TGTGCCAGCAGTGAACTACAGGACACTGAAGCTTTCTTT
>TRBV15|.|.|TRBJ1-2
CATGDRLLDGYTF
TGTGCCACCGGAGACAGGTTGTTAGATGGCTACACCTTC
>TRBV7-6|.|.|TRBJ1-1
CASSLSGGGTLEAFF
TGTGCCAGCAGCCTAAGTGGGGGGGGGACACTTGAAGCTTTCTTT
>TRBV7-2|TRBD2|.|TRBJ2-5
CATTPGLAGRETQYF
TGTGCCACCACACCGGGACTAGCGGGAAGGGAGACCCAGTACTTC
>TRBV10-3|.|many|TRBJ2-7
CAISESGRGLGSYEQYF
TGTGCCATCAGTGAGTCAGGGCGGGGCCTAGGGTCCTACGAGCAGTACTTC
>TRBV6-1|.|.|TRBJ2-1
CASKVNRATYNEQFF
TGTGCCAGCAAAGTCAACAGGGCTACCTACAATGAGCAGTTCTTC
>TRBV29-1|.|.|TRBJ2-7
CSVVQSYEQYF
TGCAGCGTCGTACAGTCCTACGAGCAGTACTTC
>TRBV27|TRBD2|.|TRBJ2-1
CASRTGTSYNEQFF
TGTGCCAGCAGGACCGGGACTAGCTACAATGAGCAGTTCTTC
>TRBV7-3|TRBD1|.|TRBJ1-2
CASSLTSGQFPYGYTF
TGTGCCAGCAGCTTAACTTCGGGACAGTTCCCCTATGGCTACACCTTC
>TRBV6-6|.|.|TRBJ1-2
CASSEGQIYGYTF
TGTGCCAGCAGTGAGGGGCAGATCTATGGCTACACCTTC
>TRBV5-3|.|.|TRBJ2-7
CASSLGNNEQYF
TGTGCCAGCAGCTTGGGGAATAACGAGCAGTACTTC
>TRBV7-3|.|few|TRBJ2-6
CASSLYPIFSSGANVLTF
TGTGCCAGCAGCTTATATCCCATCTTTAGCTCTGGGGCCAACGTCCTGACTTTC
>TRBV6-1|.|many|TRBJ2-7
CASSSTAWSEQYF
TGTGCCAGCAGCTCCACCGCCTGGTCCGAGCAGTACTTC
>TRBV28|TRBD1|many|TRBJ2-5
CASSRGQGYAQYF
TGTGCCAGCAGCCGGGGACAGGGCTATGCGCAGTACTTC
>TRBV12-5|.|medium-sized|TRBJ1-1
CASGLRDNTEAFF
TGTGCTAGTGGTCTCAGGGATAACACTGAAGCTTTCTTT
>TRBV6-5|.|.|TRBJ2-4
CASGPRGGGKNIQYF
TGTGCCAGCGGCCCGAGAGGGGGTGGCAAAAACATTCAGTACTTC